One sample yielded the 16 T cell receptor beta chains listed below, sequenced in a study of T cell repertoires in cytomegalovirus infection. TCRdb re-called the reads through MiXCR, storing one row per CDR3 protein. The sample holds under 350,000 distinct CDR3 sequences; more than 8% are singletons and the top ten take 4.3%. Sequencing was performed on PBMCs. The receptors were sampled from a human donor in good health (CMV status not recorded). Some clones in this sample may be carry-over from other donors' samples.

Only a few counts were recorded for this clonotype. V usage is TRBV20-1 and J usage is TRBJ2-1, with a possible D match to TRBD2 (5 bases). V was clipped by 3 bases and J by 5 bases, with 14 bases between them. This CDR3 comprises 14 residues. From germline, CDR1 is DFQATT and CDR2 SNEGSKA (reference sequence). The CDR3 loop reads CSASLRRGNNEQFF. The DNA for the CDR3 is TGCAGTGCTAGTTTGCGGAGAGGGAACAATGAGCAGTTCTTC.

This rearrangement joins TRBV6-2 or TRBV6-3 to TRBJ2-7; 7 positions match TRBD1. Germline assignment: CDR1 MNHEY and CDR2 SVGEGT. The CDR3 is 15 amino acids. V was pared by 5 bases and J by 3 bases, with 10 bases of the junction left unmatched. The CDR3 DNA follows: TGTGCCAGCAGTCCTATGGGGACAGCTAGCTACGAGCAGTACTTC. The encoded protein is CASSPMGTASYEQYF.

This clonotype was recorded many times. DNA for the CDR3: TGTGCCAGCAGATCACAGGCAGGGGATAGGACTGAAGCTTTCTTT. Protein: CASRSQAGDRTEAFF. The gene calls are TRBV7-2 and TRBJ1-1, with TRBD1 as a possible D gene (6 bases). V shed 6 bases and J shed 5 bases, with 19 bases lying between them. The germline gives CDR1 SGHTA, CDR2 FQGNSA. The CDR3 is 15 residues long.

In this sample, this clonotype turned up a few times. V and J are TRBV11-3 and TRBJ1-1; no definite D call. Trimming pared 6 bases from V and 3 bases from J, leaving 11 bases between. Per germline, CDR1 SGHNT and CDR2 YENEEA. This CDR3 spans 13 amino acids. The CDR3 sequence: CASSYSVDTEAFF. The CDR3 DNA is TGTGCCAGCAGTTACAGCGTGGACACTGAAGCTTTCTTT.

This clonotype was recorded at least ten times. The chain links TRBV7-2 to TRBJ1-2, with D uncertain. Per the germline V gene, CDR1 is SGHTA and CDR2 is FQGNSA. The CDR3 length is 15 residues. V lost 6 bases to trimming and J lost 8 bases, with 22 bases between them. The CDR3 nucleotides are TGTGCCAGCAGTAGCGGGGTGGAGGTCAGGCGAGGCTACACCTTC. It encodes CASSSGVEVRRGYTF.

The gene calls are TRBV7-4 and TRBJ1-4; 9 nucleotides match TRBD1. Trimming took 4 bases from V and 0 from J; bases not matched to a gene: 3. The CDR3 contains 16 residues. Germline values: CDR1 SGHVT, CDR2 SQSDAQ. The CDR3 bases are TGTGCCAGCAGCTGGGACAGGGAGGCAACTAATGAAAAACTGTTTTTT. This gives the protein CASSWDREATNEKLFF.

The CDR3 DNA reads TGTGCCAGTAGCCCCGATCGACTTAAATCTCACGAGCAGTACTTC. It yields the protein CASSPDRLKSHEQYF. The chain uses TRBV19 and TRBJ2-7; D remains unclear. The CDR3 has 15 amino acids. Germline loops: CDR1 LNHDA, CDR2 SQIVND (reference sequence). Trimming stripped 6 bases from V and 5 bases from J, with 20 bases between.

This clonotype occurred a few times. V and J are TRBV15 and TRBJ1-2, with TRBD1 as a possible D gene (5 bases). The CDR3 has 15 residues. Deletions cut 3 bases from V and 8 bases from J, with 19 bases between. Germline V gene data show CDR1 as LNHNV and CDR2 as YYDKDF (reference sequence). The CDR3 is CATSRGGTPGGGYTF. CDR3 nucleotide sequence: TGTGCCACCAGCAGGGGGGGGACCCCAGGAGGCGGCTACACCTTC.

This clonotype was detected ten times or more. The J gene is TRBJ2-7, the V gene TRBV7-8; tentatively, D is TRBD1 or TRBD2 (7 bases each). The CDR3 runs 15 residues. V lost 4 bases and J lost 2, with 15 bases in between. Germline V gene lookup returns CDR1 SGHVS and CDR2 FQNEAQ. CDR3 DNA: TGTGCCAGCAGCTCCCGGGGAGGGGGCACCTACGAGCAGTACTTC. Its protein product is CASSSRGGGTYEQYF. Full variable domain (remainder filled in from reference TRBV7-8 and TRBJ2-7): GAGVSQSPRYKVAKRGQDVALRCDPISGHVSLFWYQQALGQGPEFLTYFQNEAQLDKSGLPSDRFFAERPEGSVSTLKIQRTQQEDSAVYLCASSSRGGGTYEQYFGPGTRLTVT.

The chain's CDR3 is CASSLPSSGRLNEQFF. DNA of the CDR3: TGCGCCAGCAGTCTACCTTCTAGCGGGAGGCTCAATGAGCAGTTCTTC. The rearrangement uses TRBV23-1 and TRBJ2-1, with TRBD2 matching over 11 bases. TRBV23-1 is filed as an ORF, its function uncertain. Trimming at V came to 4 bases and at J to 6 bases, leaving 8 bases not matched to a gene. The CDR3 is 16 residues long.

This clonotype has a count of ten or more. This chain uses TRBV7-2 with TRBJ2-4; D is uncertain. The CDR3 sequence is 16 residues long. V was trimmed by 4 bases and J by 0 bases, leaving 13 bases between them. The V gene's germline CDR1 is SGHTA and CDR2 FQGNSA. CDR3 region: CASSSSRALAKNIQYF. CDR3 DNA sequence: TGTGCCAGCAGCTCTTCTAGGGCCCTAGCCAAAAACATTCAGTACTTC.

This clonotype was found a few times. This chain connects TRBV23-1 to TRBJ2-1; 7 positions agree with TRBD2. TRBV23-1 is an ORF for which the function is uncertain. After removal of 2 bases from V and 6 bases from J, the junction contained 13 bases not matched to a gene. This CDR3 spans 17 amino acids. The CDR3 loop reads CASSQPLSGDRANEQFF. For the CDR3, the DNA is TGCGCCAGCAGTCAACCCCTAAGCGGGGACCGGGCCAATGAGCAGTTCTTC.

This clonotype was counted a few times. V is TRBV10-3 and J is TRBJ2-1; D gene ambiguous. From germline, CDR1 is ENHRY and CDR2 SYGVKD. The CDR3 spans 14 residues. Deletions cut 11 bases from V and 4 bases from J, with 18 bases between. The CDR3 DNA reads TGTGCCTGCTCCCTGGGGAACTCATACAATGAGCAGTTCTTC. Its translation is CACSLGNSYNEQFF.

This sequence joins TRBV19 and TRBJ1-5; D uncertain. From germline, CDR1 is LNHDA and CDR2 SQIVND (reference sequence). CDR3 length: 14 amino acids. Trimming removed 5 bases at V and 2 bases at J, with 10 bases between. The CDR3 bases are TGTGCCAGTAGTTCATCCTATGGCAATCAGCCCCAGCATTTT. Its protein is CASSSSYGNQPQHF.

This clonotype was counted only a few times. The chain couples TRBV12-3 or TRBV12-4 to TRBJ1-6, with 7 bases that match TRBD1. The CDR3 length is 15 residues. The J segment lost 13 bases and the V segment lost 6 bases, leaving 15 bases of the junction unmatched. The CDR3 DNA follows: TGTGCCAGCAGCCAGTCGAGCACAGGGGCCCGGCCCCTCCACTTT. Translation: CASSQSSTGARPLHF.

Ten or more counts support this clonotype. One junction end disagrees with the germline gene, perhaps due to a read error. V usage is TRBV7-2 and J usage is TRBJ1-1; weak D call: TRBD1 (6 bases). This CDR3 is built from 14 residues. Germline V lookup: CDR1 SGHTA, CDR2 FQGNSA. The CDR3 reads CASSPRRGLTGAFF. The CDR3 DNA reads TGTGCCAGCAGCCCCAGACGGGGGCTCACTGGAGCTTTCTTT.